This record concerns one TCR beta chain sequence. It lacks a known antigen. Base-call qualities are not available, and no considerably larger clone is one nucleotide away. The data originate from a study of regulatory T cells in long-lasting Graves disease (dated by TCRdb to about 2021). A note on the overall study: Patients with newly diagnosed Graves' disease had been on antithyroid drugs for under 3 months. Patients with persistent Graves' disease were compared with patients with newly diagnosed Graves' disease using TCR sequencing and RNA sequencing of peripheral blood. The study was conducted in China and was registered as a clinical trial. A total of roughly 35 samples were covered by TCR sequencing, comprising some 13 persistent and approximately 20 newly diagnosed Graves' disease patients. What the study reported, not specific to this receptor: Persistent patients shared more public clonotypes among themselves (roughly 2,700) than newly diagnosed patients did (roughly 910). Only the TCR beta chain was sequenced and analyzed. Peripheral blood alone was examined, since thyroid tissue, which constituted the primary lesion, could not be accessed. Compared with newly diagnosed patients, persistent Graves' disease patients had lower TCR Shannon entropy and fewer highly expanded clones, which suggests clonal expansion. TRBV28, TRBJ1-2 and TRBJ2-5 were preferentially used in persistent disease, while TRBV20-1 and TRBJ2-1 were favored in newly diagnosed disease. The authors acknowledged the small sample size as a limitation that may reduce accuracy.

Reading the label with the study, this specimen's time point is: newly diagnosed GD, antithyroid drugs for less than 3 months. For both TCR sequencing and RNA sequencing, RNA was extracted from PBMCs in TRIzol. The diagnosis of Graves' disease was made according to American Thyroid Association guidelines. Patients were recruited from an endocrinology department in Xi'an, China. Each patient gave approximately 9.7 milliliters of peripheral blood, collected in an EDTA anticoagulant tube. Ficoll Paque Plus density gradient separation was used to isolate PBMCs, and no further T cell sorting was performed. An Agilent 2100 Bioanalyzer and agarose gel were used to assess RNA quality, and a NanoDrop 2000 was used to measure RNA concentration. There are 11 amino acids in the CDR3, from cysteine to phenylalanine inclusive. Only CDR3 DNA remains: 33 bases, in frame from the first base. V lost 5 bases and J lost 14 bases; the stretch between them is 15 bases long. CDR1 is given as MNHEY and CDR2 as SVGEGT, both from the germline V gene.

Libraries were prepared through multiplex PCR. These reads were obtained on an Illumina HiSeq 4000. To build TCR beta libraries, CDR3 regions were amplified by Arm-PCR using iRepertoire HTBI primers. PCR products were gel purified before sequencing. The paper's processing steps were these. Across samples, roughly 60 TRBV and 15 or so TRBJ segments were identified and used for gene usage analysis of CDR3 amino acid clonotypes. Filtered high-quality paired reads were merged into contigs using COPE and FqMerger. BLAST was used to align contigs to IMGT TRBV, TRBD and TRBJ reference genes, with CDR3 defined following IMGT. Any clonotype with a frequency above 0.1% was counted as a highly expanded clone. Shannon entropy served as the measure of repertoire diversity, while the Gini coefficient captured V-J evenness. Clonotypes shared by more than one individual were considered public. TCRdb reran the public reads through fastp at Q25 and MiXCR, keeping productive beta chains. Every distinct CDR3 protein forms one entry, paired with its most common genes and DNA. TCRdb, not the authors, supplied the V and J calls. This sample holds about 500,000 distinct CDR3 sequences; 15% to 20% were observed only once. 9.5% to 15% of the sample lies in the top ten.

These same records also appear under a second study, on T cells in Graves' hyperthyroidism and ophthalmopathy. As the second paper documents: Stable Graves' hyperthyroidism was defined as no progression to ophthalmopathy during 18 months of follow-up. The hyperthyroidism patients were between 18 and 65 years old and newly diagnosed, with a disease duration of less than 2 months. Any patient with an uncontrolled infection, another autoimmune disease, pregnancy or lactation was excluded. Diagnoses were established on the basis of clinical symptoms, serum thyroxine and TRAb, thyroid ultrasound, and orbital computed tomography. The first round of RT-PCR for the TCR CDR3 was performed with the HTBI primer set and the Qiagen OneStep RT-PCR kit. Most expanded thyroid clonotypes (frequency above 0.001) were also found in blood, which suggests that blood repertoires may mirror thyroid immune responses. A model built on a 13 V-J signature distinguished ophthalmopathy from stable hyperthyroidism, reaching 87.88% sensitivity and under 84% specificity in cross-validation and 80%/75% in testing. In validation, the model predicted progression to ophthalmopathy a median of approximately 6.3 months before onset, with roughly 71% sensitivity and 72.22% specificity. A discovery cohort of about 96 patients, approximately 44 with Graves' ophthalmopathy and fewer than 65 with stable Graves' hyperthyroidism, was used to find distinguishing TCR V-J signatures. Whether ophthalmopathy could be predicted prospectively was tested in an independent validation cohort made up of approximately 19 hyperthyroidism patients plus 17 patients who later progressed to ophthalmopathy. The roughly 94 discovery patients were randomly divided into training and test sets at a 7:3 ratio. The study also compared thyroid tissue and blood T-cell repertoires from about six Graves' hyperthyroidism patients. After sampling, hyperthyroidism patients received methimazole starting at 30 mg daily, and ophthalmopathy patients received high-dose intravenous methylprednisolone. Libraries were constructed in a second round of multiplex PCR, after which size selection and purification were performed. The libraries were sequenced on an Illumina HiSeq2000 using paired-end 100 bp reads. SOAPnuke was used to process the raw data, throwing out any read that contained adapters or uncalled bases, had a mean Phred below 15, or lacked an exact constant-primer or identifier match. COPE v1.2.5 was used to merge high-quality paired reads, and clonotypes were defined as unique nucleotide sequences. MiTCR v1.1 was used to align clonotypes to the IMGT TRBV, TRBD and TRBJ reference segments. The analysis was restricted to V-J combinations with a frequency above 0.0001, which together covered 99% to 99.2% of the repertoires. A TCS score was defined as the ratio between F50 (clonal expansion) and ExV (chaos), using BLOSUM62-based TCRdist between CDR3 peptides within each V-J. Welch's t-statistics and random forest reduced 500 to 550 V-J features to around 14, which were used in a naive Bayes classifier (R e1071). No statistical method was used to set the sample size in advance, and investigators knew the group allocation. TCR Vbeta CDR3 sequencing of 135 peripheral blood samples (approximately 44 ophthalmopathy, about 75 hyperthyroidism and roughly 17 progressor patients) is reported in the paper.

This sequence uses TRBV6-2 or TRBV6-3 and TRBJ2-5; the D gene is possibly TRBD1, with 6 bases matching. The sequencing here drew on peripheral blood mononuclear cells (PBMCs), taken at new diagnosis, from a patient treated with antithyroid drugs. This receptor was taken from a man aged 35 to 55 with Graves disease. Donor details come from another sample of the same person, matched by shared clones. The base sequence is TGTGCCAGCAGTGCGAACAGGGCGGAATACTTC. Its protein product is CASSANRAEYF.